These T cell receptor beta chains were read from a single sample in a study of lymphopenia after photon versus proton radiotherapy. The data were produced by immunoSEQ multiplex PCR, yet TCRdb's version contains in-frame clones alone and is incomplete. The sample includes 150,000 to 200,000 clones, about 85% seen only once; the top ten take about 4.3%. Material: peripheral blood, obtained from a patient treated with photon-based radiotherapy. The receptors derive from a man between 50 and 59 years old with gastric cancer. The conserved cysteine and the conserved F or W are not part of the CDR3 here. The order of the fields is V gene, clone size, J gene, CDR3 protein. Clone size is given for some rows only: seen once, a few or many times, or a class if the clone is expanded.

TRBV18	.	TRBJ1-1	ASSPLPGRAEAF
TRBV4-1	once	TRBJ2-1	ASSQDRQYNEQF
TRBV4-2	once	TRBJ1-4	ASSQETPRGGEKLF
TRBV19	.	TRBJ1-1	ASSIGSSRGTEAF
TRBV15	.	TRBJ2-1	ATSRDVGLAGLQDEQF
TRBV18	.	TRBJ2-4	ASSPRQALAKNIQY
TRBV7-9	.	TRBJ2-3	ASSLVTSGSTDTQY
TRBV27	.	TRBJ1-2	ASSFGQGAGGYT
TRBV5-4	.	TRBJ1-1	ASSSRRGDNTEAF
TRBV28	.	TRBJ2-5	ASSLGARLETQY
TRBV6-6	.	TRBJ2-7	ASSYRLAGPYEQY
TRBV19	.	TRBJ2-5	ASSNRGERETQY
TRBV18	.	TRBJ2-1	ASSPLAGVYGEQF
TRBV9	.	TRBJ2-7	ASSPQLGEQY
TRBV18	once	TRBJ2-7	ASSPPVAYEQY
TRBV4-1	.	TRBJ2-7	ASSQGPAQGFGEQY
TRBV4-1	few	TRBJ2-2	ASSQVGLQKGTGELF
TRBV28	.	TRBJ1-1	ASSPIGQGETEAF
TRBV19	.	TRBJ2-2	ATERVFGELF
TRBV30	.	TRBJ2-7	AWSRRGGSGNEQY
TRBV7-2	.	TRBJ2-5	ASSLESSGSGDQETQY
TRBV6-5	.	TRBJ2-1	ASRTSRDNEQF
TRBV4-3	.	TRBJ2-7	ASSRDGAGQYNEQY
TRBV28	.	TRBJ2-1	ASSSPGLAGYEQF
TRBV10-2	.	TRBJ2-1	ASSEAGRSGSRTNEQF
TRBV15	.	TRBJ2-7	ATSRTGNSYEQY
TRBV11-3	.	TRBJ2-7	ASSLGLAGSSYEQY
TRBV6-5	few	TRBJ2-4	ASSYSTVLAKNIQY
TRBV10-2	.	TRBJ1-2	ASSAGQDYGYT
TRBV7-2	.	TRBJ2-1	ASSPISGNSYNEQF
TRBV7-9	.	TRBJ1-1	ASSLRSGMGFDTEAF
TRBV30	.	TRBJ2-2	AWREQGYTGELF
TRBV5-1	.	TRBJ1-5	ASSLQGLPNQPQH
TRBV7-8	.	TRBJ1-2	ASSLAEGVGGYT
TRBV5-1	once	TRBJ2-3	ASSSASGRTDTQY
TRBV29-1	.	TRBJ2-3	SAGRGLAGAGSTDTQY
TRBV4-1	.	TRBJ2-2	ASSPRLAGAGELF
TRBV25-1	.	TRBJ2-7	ASSLGTGWYEQY
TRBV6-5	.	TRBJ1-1	ASTLGRRAF
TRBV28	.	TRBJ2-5	ASSKLGGEQETQY